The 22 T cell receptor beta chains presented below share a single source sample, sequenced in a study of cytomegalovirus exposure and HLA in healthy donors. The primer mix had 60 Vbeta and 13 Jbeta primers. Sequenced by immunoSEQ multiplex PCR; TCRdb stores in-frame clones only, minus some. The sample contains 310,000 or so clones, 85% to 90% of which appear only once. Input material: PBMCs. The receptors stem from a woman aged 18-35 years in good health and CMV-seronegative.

As DNA, the CDR3 is TGTGCCTGGAGTGTAGAACGGTGTGACAGGGAGAATAATTCACCCCTCCACTTT. Translation gives CAWSVERCDRENNSPLHF. This rearrangement joins TRBV30 to TRBJ1-6; TRBD1 matches at 7 bases. Losses at the gene ends were 0 bases for V and 5 bases for J; bases not matched to a gene: 13. Germline assignment: CDR1 GTSNPN and CDR2 SVGIG (reference sequence). The length of the CDR3 is 18 residues.

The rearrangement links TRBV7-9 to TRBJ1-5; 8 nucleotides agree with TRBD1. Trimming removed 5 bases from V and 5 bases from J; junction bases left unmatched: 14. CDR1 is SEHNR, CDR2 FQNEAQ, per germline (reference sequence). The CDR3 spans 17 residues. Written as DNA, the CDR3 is TGTGCCAGCAGCCCACGACAGGGGTACGGACCCGATCAGCCCCAGCATTTT. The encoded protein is CASSPRQGYGPDQPQHF.

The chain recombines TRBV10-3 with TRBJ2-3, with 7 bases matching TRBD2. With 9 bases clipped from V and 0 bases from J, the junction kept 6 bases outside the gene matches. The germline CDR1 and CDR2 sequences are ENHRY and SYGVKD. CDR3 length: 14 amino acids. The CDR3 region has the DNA TGTGCCATACGCCGGGACTACAGCACAGATACGCAGTATTTT. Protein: CAIRRDYSTDTQYF.

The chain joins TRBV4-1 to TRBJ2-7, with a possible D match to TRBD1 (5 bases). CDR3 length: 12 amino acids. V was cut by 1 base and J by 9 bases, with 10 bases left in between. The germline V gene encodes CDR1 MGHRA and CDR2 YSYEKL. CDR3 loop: CASSQVGARQYF. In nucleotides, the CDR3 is TGCGCCAGCAGCCAAGTTGGGGCTCGGCAGTACTTC.

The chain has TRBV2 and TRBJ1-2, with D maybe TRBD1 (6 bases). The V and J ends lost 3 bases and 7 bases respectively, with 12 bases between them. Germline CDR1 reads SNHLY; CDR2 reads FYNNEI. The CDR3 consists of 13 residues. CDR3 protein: CASSDTGLRGYTF. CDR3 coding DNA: TGTGCCAGCAGTGATACAGGGTTGCGTGGCTACACCTTC.

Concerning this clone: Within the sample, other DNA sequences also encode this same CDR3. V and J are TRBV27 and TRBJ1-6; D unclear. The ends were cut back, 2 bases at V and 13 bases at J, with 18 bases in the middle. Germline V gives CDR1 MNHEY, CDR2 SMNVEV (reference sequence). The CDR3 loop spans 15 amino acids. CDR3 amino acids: CASSLRGEFNSPLHF. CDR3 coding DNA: TGTGCCAGCAGTTTACGGGGAGAGTTCAACTCCCCCCTCCACTTT.

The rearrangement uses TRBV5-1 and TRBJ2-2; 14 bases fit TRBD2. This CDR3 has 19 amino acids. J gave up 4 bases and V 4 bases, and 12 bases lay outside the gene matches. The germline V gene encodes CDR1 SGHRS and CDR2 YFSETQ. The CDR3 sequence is CASSLPTSGGASGTGELFF. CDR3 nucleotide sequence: TGCGCCAGCAGCCTTCCGACTAGCGGGGGGGCCTCTGGCACCGGGGAGCTGTTTTTT.

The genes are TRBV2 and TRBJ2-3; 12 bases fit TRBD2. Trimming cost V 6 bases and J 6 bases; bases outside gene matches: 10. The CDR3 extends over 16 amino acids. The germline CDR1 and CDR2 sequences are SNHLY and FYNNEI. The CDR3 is CASRLTSGGSVDTQYF. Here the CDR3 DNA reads TGTGCCAGCAGGTTGACTAGCGGGGGATCCGTGGATACGCAGTATTTT.

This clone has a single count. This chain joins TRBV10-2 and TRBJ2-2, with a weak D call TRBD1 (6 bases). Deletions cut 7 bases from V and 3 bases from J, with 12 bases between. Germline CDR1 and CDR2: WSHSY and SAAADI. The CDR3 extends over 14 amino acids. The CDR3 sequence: CASTGTPYTGELFF. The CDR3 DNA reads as TGCGCCAGCACCGGGACACCTTACACCGGGGAGCTGTTTTTT.

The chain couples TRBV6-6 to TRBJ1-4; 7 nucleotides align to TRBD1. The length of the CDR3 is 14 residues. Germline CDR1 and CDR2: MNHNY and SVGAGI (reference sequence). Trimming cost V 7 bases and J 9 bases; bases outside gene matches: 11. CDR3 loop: CASTLTTGDKKLFF. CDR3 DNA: TGTGCCAGCACCCTGACCACAGGGGATAAAAAACTGTTTTTT.

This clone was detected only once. The chain's CDR3 is CASSQRTLTGGYTF. For the CDR3, the DNA is TGCGCCAGCAGCCAGCGGACTCTGACGGGTGGCTACACCTTC. J is TRBJ1-2 and V is TRBV4-1; D gene ambiguous. With 3 bases removed from V and 7 bases from J, the gap between germline ends came to 15 bases. The length of the CDR3 is 14 residues. CDR1 and CDR2 from the germline V gene are MGHRA and YSYEKL.

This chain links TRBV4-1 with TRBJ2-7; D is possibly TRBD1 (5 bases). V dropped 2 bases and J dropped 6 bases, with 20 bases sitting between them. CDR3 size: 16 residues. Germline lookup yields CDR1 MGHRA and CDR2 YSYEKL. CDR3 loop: CASSQSMARVYAEQYF. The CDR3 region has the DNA TGCGCCAGCAGCCAAAGTATGGCCAGGGTGTATGCCGAGCAGTACTTC.

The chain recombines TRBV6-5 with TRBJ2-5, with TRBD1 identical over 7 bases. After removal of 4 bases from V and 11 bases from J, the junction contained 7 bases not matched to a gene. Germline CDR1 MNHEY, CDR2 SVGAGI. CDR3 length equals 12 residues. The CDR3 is CASSFTTGQQYF. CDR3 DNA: TGTGCCAGCAGTTTCACCACGGGACAGCAGTACTTC.

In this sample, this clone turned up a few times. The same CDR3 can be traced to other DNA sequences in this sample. CDR3 region: CASSLLGGGYNEQFF. The CDR3 nucleotides read TGTGCCAGCAGTTTATTGGGGGGGGGATACAATGAGCAGTTCTTC. V is TRBV27 and J is TRBJ2-1, with 7 positions matching TRBD2. Trimming cost V 1 base and J 4 bases; bases outside gene matches: 4. Looked up from germline, CDR1 is MNHEY and CDR2 is SMNVEV (reference sequence). There are 15 residues in the CDR3.

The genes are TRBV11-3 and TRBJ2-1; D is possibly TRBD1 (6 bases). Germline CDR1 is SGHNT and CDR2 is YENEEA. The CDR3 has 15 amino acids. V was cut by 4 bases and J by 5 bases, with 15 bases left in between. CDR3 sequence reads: CASSSGQLKNNEQFF. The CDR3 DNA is TGTGCCAGCAGCTCCGGACAGCTGAAAAACAATGAGCAGTTCTTC. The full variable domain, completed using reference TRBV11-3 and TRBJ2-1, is EAGVVQSPRYKIIEKKQPVAFWCNPISGHNTLYWYLQNLGQGPELLIRYENEEAVDDSQLPKDRFSAERLKGVDSTLKIQPAELGDSAVYLCASSSGQLKNNEQFFGPGTRLTVL.

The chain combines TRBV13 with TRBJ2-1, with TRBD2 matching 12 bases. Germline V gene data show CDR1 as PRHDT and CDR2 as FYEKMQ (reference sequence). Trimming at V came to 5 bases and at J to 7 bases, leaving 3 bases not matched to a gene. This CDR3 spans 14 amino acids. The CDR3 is CASSHGLAGNEQFF. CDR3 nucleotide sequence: TGTGCCAGCAGCCACGGACTAGCGGGGAATGAGCAGTTCTTC.

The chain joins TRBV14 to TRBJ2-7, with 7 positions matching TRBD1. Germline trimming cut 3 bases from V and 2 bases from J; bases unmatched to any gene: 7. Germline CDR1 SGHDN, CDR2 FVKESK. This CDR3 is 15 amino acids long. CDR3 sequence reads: CASSHARGPPYEQYF. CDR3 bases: TGTGCCAGCAGCCACGCGAGGGGGCCCCCCTACGAGCAGTACTTC.

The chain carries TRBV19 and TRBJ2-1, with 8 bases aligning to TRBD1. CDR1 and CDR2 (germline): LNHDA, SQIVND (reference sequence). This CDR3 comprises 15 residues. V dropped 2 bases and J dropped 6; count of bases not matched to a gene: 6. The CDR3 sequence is CASSIWGQAGNEQFF. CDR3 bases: TGTGCCAGTAGTATATGGGGACAGGCGGGCAATGAGCAGTTCTTC.

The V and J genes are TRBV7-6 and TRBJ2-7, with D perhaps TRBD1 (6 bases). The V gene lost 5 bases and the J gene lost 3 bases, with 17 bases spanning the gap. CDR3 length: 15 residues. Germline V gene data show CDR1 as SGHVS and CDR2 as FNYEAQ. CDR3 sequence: CASSRRSGQYYEQYF. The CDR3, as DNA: TGTGCCAGCAGCCGACGCTCCGGACAGTACTACGAGCAGTACTTC.

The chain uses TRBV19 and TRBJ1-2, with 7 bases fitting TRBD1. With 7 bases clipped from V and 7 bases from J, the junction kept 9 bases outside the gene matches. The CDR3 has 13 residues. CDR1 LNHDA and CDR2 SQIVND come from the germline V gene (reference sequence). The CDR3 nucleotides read TGTGCCAGTACTACAGGGGTTGAACGTGGCTACACCTTC. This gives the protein CASTTGVERGYTF.

Here the CDR3 DNA reads TGCGCCAGCAGCCCCGGGAGAGGACTACAAGATACGCAGTATTTT. This codes for CASSPGRGLQDTQYF. This chain links TRBV10-1 with TRBJ2-3, with D perhaps matching TRBD2 (6 bases). The germline V gene has CDR1 WNHNN and CDR2 SYGVQD (reference sequence). Deletions cut 6 bases from V and 5 bases from J, with 18 bases between. The CDR3 is made up of 15 amino acids.

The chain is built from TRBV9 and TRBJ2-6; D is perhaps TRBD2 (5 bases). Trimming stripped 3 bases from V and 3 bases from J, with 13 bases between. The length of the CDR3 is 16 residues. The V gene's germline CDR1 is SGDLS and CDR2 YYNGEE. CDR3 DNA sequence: TGTGCCAGCAGCGATCAACCCGGAGGTGGGGCCAACGTCCTGACTTTC. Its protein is CASSDQPGGGANVLTF.